The rows below give T cell receptor beta chains drawn from one sample of a study of shared clonotypes between healthy human individuals. The method was immunoSEQ multiplex PCR; TCRdb's version includes in-frame clones alone and lacks a portion of them. Here the sample spans about 2 million clones, approximately 94% being singletons. The sequencing sample was made of naive CD8+ T cells sorted from blood. Every receptor here comes from a man younger than 30 in good health. The conserved cysteine and the conserved F or W are not part of the CDR3 here. The order of the fields is V gene, J gene, CDR3 protein.

TRBV4-1,TRBJ2-1,ASSHLGRGGVYNEQF
TRBV9,TRBJ2-3,ASSVEVATDTQY
TRBV5-6,TRBJ1-2,ASSVDRAPYGYT
TRBV7-8,TRBJ2-7,ASSLAEEGRSYEQY
TRBV5-4,TRBJ2-5,ASRSFPGAMETQY
TRBV4-1,TRBJ2-7,ASSQDLPTRYSYEQY
TRBV19,TRBJ1-5,ASSIVAGGHSNQPQH
TRBV7-8,TRBJ2-7,ASSLEGASSYEQY
TRBV20-1,TRBJ2-1,STSSYNEQF
TRBV19,TRBJ1-1,ASSIGDTGSYEAF
TRBV4-1,TRBJ2-7,ASSQEISVYEQY
TRBV7-9,TRBJ2-7,ASSPRQRDEQY
TRBV4-1,TRBJ2-7,ASSPLGTGNTEQY
TRBV2,TRBJ1-6,ASNSDREISYNSPLH
TRBV5-5,TRBJ2-1,ASSADGSSYNEQF
TRBV25-1,TRBJ1-4,ASSEGESVHEKLF
TRBV20-1,TRBJ2-5,SAREVETQY
TRBV5-1,TRBJ2-7,ASSLDGGTSGIYEQY